The rows below give T cell receptor beta chains drawn from one sample of a study of OX40 agonist ivuxolimab in advanced cancers. Clones were sequenced by immunoSEQ multiplex PCR, and TCRdb holds only the in-frame ones, with some missing. Here the sample spans 58,000 or so clones, over 75% being singletons. The sequencing used CD4+ or CD8+ T cells sorted from blood, collected in a trial of the OX40 agonist ivuxolimab. The source is an adult with an advanced solid tumor such as melanoma, head and neck, liver or kidney cancer. CDR3s include the opening cysteine and the closing phenylalanine or tryptophan. D genes are given only for firm matches. Clone size is stated in some rows and not others, as once, few, many or a class when expanded.

>-|TRBV5-1|TRBD1|TRBJ2-2
CASSLGTGNTGELFF
TGCGCCAGCAGCTTGGGGACAGGGAACACCGGGGAGCTGTTTTTT
>-|TRBV28|-|TRBJ2-5
CASSFHSGAQETQYF
TGTGCCAGCAGTTTCCATTCGGGAGCCCAAGAGACCCAGTACTTC
>-|TRBV11-2|-|TRBJ2-2
CASSPGTFPRTGELFF
TGTGCCAGCAGCCCCGGGACCTTCCCGAGGACCGGGGAGCTGTTTTTT
>-|TRBV15|-|TRBJ1-5
CATSDRGIDQPQHF
TGTGCCACCAGCGATCGGGGGATTGATCAGCCCCAGCATTTT
>few|TRBV30|-|TRBJ1-1
CAWSIELRNTEAFF
TGTGCCTGGAGTATCGAACTCCGTAACACTGAAGCTTTCTTT
>-|TRBV6-6|TRBD1|TRBJ1-5
CASSYGGDSQPQHF
TGTGCCAGCAGTTACGGGGGGGACAGTCAGCCCCAGCATTTT
>-|TRBV5-6|-|TRBJ2-5
CASSLWGPQETQYF
TGTGCCAGCAGCTTATGGGGACCTCAAGAGACCCAGTACTTC
>few|TRBV28|-|TRBJ1-5
CASSLGSGLRNQPQHF
TGTGCCAGCAGTTTGGGTTCCGGGCTTAGGAATCAGCCCCAGCATTTT
>once|TRBV6-5|TRBD1|TRBJ2-2
CASSYGGQGGTGELFF
TGTGCCAGCAGTTACGGGGGACAGGGTGGGACCGGGGAGCTGTTTTTT
>-|TRBV28|-|TRBJ2-3
CASSYSSAASTDTQYF
TGTGCCAGCAGTTACTCTAGCGCAGCTAGCACAGATACGCAGTATTTT
>-|TRBV29-1|TRBD1|TRBJ2-1
CSIDRGYNEQFF
TGCAGCATTGACAGGGGATACAATGAGCAGTTCTTC
>-|TRBV6-1|-|TRBJ1-5
CASSGAWVDSNQPQHF
TGTGCCAGCAGTGGGGCTTGGGTCGATAGCAATCAGCCCCAGCATTTT
>-|TRBV5-1|TRBD2|TRBJ2-1
CASSLASGYNEQFF
TGCGCCAGCAGCTTGGCTAGCGGGTACAATGAGCAGTTCTTC
>-|TRBV27|-|TRBJ2-3
CASSLSPQGRGTQYF
TGTGCCAGCAGTTTATCCCCCCAGGGGCGTGGTACGCAGTATTTT
>-|TRBV7-6|TRBD1|TRBJ2-1
CASSQGQGYNEQFF
TGTGCCAGCAGCCAGGGACAGGGCTACAATGAGCAGTTCTTC
>-|TRBV30|TRBD1|TRBJ1-4
CAWSGNRGEKLFF
TGTGCCTGGAGTGGGAACAGGGGGGAAAAACTGTTTTTT